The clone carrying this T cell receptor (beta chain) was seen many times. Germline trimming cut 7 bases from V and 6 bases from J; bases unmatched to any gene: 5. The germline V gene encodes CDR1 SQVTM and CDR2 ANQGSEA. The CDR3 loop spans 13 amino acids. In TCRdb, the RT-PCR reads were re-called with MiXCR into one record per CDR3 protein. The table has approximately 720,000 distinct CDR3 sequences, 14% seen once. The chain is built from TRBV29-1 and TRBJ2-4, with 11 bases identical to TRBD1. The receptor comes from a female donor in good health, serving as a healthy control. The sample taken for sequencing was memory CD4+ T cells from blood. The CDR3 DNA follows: TGCAGCGCCCGGGACAGGGGGGGAAACATTCAGTACTTC. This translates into CSARDRGGNIQYF.